The rows below give T cell receptor beta chains drawn from one sample of a study of cytomegalovirus exposure and HLA in healthy donors. The method was immunoSEQ multiplex PCR; TCRdb's version includes in-frame clones alone and lacks a portion of them. The sample has some 98,000 clones, around 70% seen once. Specimen: PBMCs. The receptors shown here come from a man aged 50 to 60 in good health and CMV-seronegative. Each CDR3 is given with its conserved first and last residue. Fields, in order: J gene, D gene, V gene, clone size, CDR3 DNA, CDR3 protein. The D gene is left open where the match is weak. Not all rows give a size; the values are once, few, many and, for expanded clones, a class.

TRBJ1-1 - TRBV28 few TGTGCCAGCAGCCCCGACTTTGGGAGAGTCACTGAAGCTTTCTTT CASSPDFGRVTEAFF
TRBJ2-7 TRBD1 TRBV4-1 few TGCGCCAGCAGCCTCTCCGGGACAGGGGTCTCCTACGAGCAGTACTTC CASSLSGTGVSYEQYF
TRBJ1-5 TRBD1 TRBV4-2 - TGTGCCAGCAGCCAAGTTTGGAGGGACAGGGGCAATCAGCCCCAGCATTTT CASSQVWRDRGNQPQHF
TRBJ2-7 - TRBV27 few TGTGCCAGCAGTTTAGTAGGGAGCTACGAGCAGTACTTC CASSLVGSYEQYF
TRBJ2-1 - TRBV28 few TGTGCCAGCAGCTTTTCCTGGCGGCTAGCGAGCAATGAGCAGTTCTTC CASSFSWRLASNEQFF
TRBJ1-5 TRBD1 TRBV19 - TGTGCCAGTAGTACGACAGGGTCGCCGGGTGGTCAGCCCCAGCATTTT CASSTTGSPGGQPQHF
TRBJ2-4 TRBD1 TRBV5-6 few TGTGCCAGCAGCTTGGTTAAGGGACAGGGGGCCTTGACCCGAAACATTCAGTACTTC CASSLVKGQGALTRNIQYF
TRBJ2-1 TRBD2 TRBV28 - TGTGCCAGCAGTCGGACTAGCGGGAGGACCTCCTACAATGAGCAGTTCTTC CASSRTSGRTSYNEQFF
TRBJ1-2 TRBD1 TRBV27 - TGTGCCAGCAGTAGGACCCGGACAGGGGGCGACTATGGCTACACCTTC CASSRTRTGGDYGYTF
TRBJ2-2 - TRBV18 - TGTGCCAGCTCACCATGGGGACTGGGCACCGGGGAGCTGTTTTTT CASSPWGLGTGELFF
TRBJ2-7 - TRBV7-9 - TGTGCCAGCAGCCAACTCACAGGGAGCTCCTACGAGCAGTACTTC CASSQLTGSSYEQYF
TRBJ1-1 TRBD1 TRBV5-1 - TGCGCCAGCAGCCGGACAGGCGAGCTTGAAGCTTTCTTT CASSRTGELEAFF
TRBJ1-1 - TRBV10-3 few TGTGCCATCAGTGAATTGGTTCGGGGGTTTCTTCGCACTGAAGCTTTCTTT CAISELVRGFLRTEAFF
TRBJ2-3 - TRBV6-5 - TGTGCCAGCAGCCACACAGATACGCAGTATTTT CASSHTDTQYF
TRBJ1-1 - TRBV6-5 - TGTGCCAGCAGTTACTCGAGTAACAGGATAAACACTGAAGCTTTCTTT CASSYSSNRINTEAFF
TRBJ2-5 - TRBV21-1 - TGTGCCAGCAGCAAAGCGGGTGGGGAGGACAGGGGGTGTAGGGAGACCCAGTACTTC CASSKAGGEDRGCRETQYF
TRBJ2-5 - TRBV5-1 - TGCGCCAGCAGCTTGGACTTAACAGGGAGTGGAGAGACCCAGTACTTC CASSLDLTGSGETQYF
TRBJ2-5 TRBD2 TRBV4-3 - TGCGCCAGCAGCCAAGACCGGGGGCAGCGGGGGGAGACCCAGTACTTC CASSQDRGQRGETQYF
TRBJ2-3 TRBD1 TRBV19 - TGTGCCAGTAGCCGACAGGGTACCGCAGATACGCAGTATTTT CASSRQGTADTQYF
TRBJ2-7 TRBD1 TRBV5-8 few TGTGCCAGCAGCTTGACGCAGGGGGCGACGAGTAGTTACGAGCAGTACTTC CASSLTQGATSSYEQYF
TRBJ2-1 TRBD2 TRBV27 once TGTGCCAGCAGTTTCCTAGCGGGAGGGCCCCATGAGCAGTTCTTC CASSFLAGGPHEQFF
TRBJ2-7 - TRBV9 - TGTGCCAGCAGCGGAACGGGTAGCGGGCAGTACTTC CASSGTGSGQYF
TRBJ1-2 - TRBV6-5 - TGTGCCAGCAGTTACTCCAGGGTCGGAACGTATGGCTACACCTTC CASSYSRVGTYGYTF
TRBJ1-1 TRBD1 TRBV7-9 - TGTGCCAGCAGCCCACACAGGGGGGATCGCACTGAAGCTTTCTTT CASSPHRGDRTEAFF
TRBJ2-7 TRBD1 TRBV4-1 - TGCGCCAGCAGCCAAGCCTGGGTAGGAACGGGGACAGGGAAGTTCCACGAGCAGTACTTC CASSQAWVGTGTGKFHEQYF
TRBJ1-4 TRBD1 TRBV2 few TGTGCCAGCAGTCCGGACAGGGGCGTTGAAAAACTGTTTTTT CASSPDRGVEKLFF
TRBJ1-4 - TRBV5-4 - TGTGCCAGCAGCTCGGGTTCGGGGGGCTTCGTACGTCGGGAAAAACTGTTTTTT CASSSGSGGFVRREKLFF
TRBJ1-1 - TRBV2 - TGTGCCAGCAAAGAGCGCGCAGGAGGGAACACTGAAGCTTTCTTT CASKERAGGNTEAFF
TRBJ2-1 - TRBV18 once TGTGCCAGCTCACCGAAACCCCCCGCAGGGGCCTACAATGAGCAGTTCTTC CASSPKPPAGAYNEQFF
TRBJ2-3 - TRBV5-1 - TGCGCCAGCAGCTTAGGGCGCGGGCGGGAAACAGATACGCAGTATTTT CASSLGRGRETDTQYF
TRBJ2-2 - TRBV5-4 - TGTGCCAGCAGCTTGGAGACCCGAGGGAGGAAAAACACCGGGGAGCTGTTTTTT CASSLETRGRKNTGELFF
TRBJ1-4 - TRBV4-3 - TGCGCCAGCAGCCAAGATGATGGGAGGTCTAATGAAAAACTGTTTTTT CASSQDDGRSNEKLFF
TRBJ2-2 TRBD1 TRBV5-4 - TGTGCCAGCTCCAACAGGGGTCGAACCGGGGAGCTGTTTTTT CASSNRGRTGELFF
TRBJ1-4 - TRBV30 - TGTGCCTCCACCGCCAGGGCTGAAAAACTGTTTTTT CASTARAEKLFF
TRBJ1-2 TRBD1 TRBV18 - TGTGCCAGCTCACCACGACAGGGGATGGCAGACTATGGCTACACCTTC CASSPRQGMADYGYTF
TRBJ1-2 TRBD1 TRBV7-2 - TGTGCCAGCAGCCCAATGACAGGGGGCAAGGTTGAGGGCTACACCTTC CASSPMTGGKVEGYTF
TRBJ2-3 - TRBV21-1 few TGTGCCAGCAGCCTACTTGAGGAGTTTGTCACAGATACGCAGTATTTT CASSLLEEFVTDTQYF
TRBJ2-2 - TRBV10-1 - TGCGCCAGCAGTGATTTTACACGGGACACCGGGGAGCTGTTTTTT CASSDFTRDTGELFF
TRBJ2-7 - TRBV27 - TGTGCCAGCAGTATTACAGGGGGGGACTCCTACGAGCAGTACTTC CASSITGGDSYEQYF
TRBJ2-7 TRBD2 TRBV11-2 - TGTGCCAGCAGAGATGCGGGACTAGCCAAGAACGAGCAGTACTTC CASRDAGLAKNEQYF
TRBJ2-1 TRBD1 TRBV9 - TGTGCCAGCAGCGTAGGACCCAGGGGGAGCTCCTACAATGAGCAGTTCTTC CASSVGPRGSSYNEQFF
TRBJ1-2 TRBD1 TRBV5-6 - TGTGCCAGCAGCCAAACCAAGCGGGACAGGGGCAACTATGGCTACACCTTC CASSQTKRDRGNYGYTF
TRBJ2-1 - TRBV28 - TGTGCCAGCAGTTTAGGGCTAGCGGAGGGGGGGATTTACAATGAGCAGTTCTTC CASSLGLAEGGIYNEQFF
TRBJ1-4 - TRBV15 - TGTGCCACCAGCAGAGATGCGGGGGCCACTAATGAAAAACTGTTTTTT CATSRDAGATNEKLFF
TRBJ2-5 TRBD1 TRBV5-4 - TGTGCCAGCAGCTTCATTGGGACAGAAGAGACCCAGTACTTC CASSFIGTEETQYF
TRBJ2-2 - TRBV28 - TGTGCCAGCAGTACACCGAACACCGGGGAGCTGTTTTTT CASSTPNTGELFF
TRBJ2-1 - TRBV30 - TGTGCCTGGGAACTAGCCGGGTGGGATGAGCAGTTCTTC CAWELAGWDEQFF
TRBJ1-1 - TRBV4-3 few TGCGCCAGCAGCCGAATCCCGACAGGTTGGAACACTGAAGCTTTCTTT CASSRIPTGWNTEAFF
TRBJ2-2 TRBD1 TRBV6-6 few TGTGCCAGCAGTTTCGGACAGGCGAACACCGGGGAGCTGTTTTTT CASSFGQANTGELFF
TRBJ1-1 TRBD1 TRBV10-3 - TGTGCCATCAGTAACCGGGACAGGGGAGGCCCCGGCACTGAAGCTTTCTTT CAISNRDRGGPGTEAFF
TRBJ1-3 - TRBV18 - TGTGCCAGCTCACCATTCCCAGGCTCTGGAAACACCATATATTTT CASSPFPGSGNTIYF
TRBJ1-1 - TRBV4-1 - TGCGCCAGCAGCCAAGATGCACAGGGTGCCACTGAAGCTTTCTTT CASSQDAQGATEAFF